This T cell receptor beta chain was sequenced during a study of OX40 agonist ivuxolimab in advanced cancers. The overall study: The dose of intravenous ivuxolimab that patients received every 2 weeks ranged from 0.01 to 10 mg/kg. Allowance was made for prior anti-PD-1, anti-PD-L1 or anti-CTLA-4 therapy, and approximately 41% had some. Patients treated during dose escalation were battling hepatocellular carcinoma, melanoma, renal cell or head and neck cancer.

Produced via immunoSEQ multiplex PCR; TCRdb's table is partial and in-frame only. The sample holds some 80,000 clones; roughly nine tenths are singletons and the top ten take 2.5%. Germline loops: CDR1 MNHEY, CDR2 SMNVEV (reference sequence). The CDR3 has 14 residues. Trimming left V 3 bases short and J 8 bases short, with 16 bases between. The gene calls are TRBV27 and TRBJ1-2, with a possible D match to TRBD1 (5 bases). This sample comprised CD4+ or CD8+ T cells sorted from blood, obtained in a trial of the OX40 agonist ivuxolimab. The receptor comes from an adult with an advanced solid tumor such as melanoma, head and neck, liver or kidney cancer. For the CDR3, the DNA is TGTGCCAGCAGTTTCCTCCAGGGCTCAGGGGGCTACACCTTC. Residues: CASSFLQGSGGYTF.